This paragraph covers one T cell receptor beta chain sequence. Germline lookup yields CDR1 SNHLY and CDR2 FYNNEI. Trimming left V 6 bases short and J 2 bases short, with 17 bases between. The CDR3 has 15 residues. This sample stems from a study of blood T cell repertoires in COVID-19. Study details: The study drew acute and convalescent COVID-19 samples from the United States, Italy and Spain.

The data were produced by immunoSEQ multiplex PCR, yet TCRdb's version contains in-frame clones alone and is incomplete. Of under 45,000 clones detected, around 76% appear once; the ten largest clones hold around a quarter. The source material was peripheral blood. The receptor was isolated from an elderly man with acute or convalescent COVID-19. The chain uses TRBV2 and TRBJ2-7; maybe TRBD2 (5 bases). CDR3 residues: CASSKASGPTYEQYF. The CDR3 bases are TGTGCCAGCAGCAAGGCCAGCGGACCAACCTACGAGCAGTACTTC.